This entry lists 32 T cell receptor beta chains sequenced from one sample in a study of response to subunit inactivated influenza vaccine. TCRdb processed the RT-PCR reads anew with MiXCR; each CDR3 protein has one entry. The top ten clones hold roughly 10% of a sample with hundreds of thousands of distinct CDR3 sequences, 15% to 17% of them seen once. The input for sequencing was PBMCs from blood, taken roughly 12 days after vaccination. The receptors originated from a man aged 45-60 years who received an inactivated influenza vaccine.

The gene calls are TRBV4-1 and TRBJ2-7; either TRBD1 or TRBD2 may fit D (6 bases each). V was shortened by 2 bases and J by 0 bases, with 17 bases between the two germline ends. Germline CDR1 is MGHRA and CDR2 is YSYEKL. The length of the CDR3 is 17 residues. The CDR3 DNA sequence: TGCGCCAGCAGCCAACCGGGGGCCGGGGCGAGCTCCTACGAGCAGTACTTC. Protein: CASSQPGAGASSYEQYF.

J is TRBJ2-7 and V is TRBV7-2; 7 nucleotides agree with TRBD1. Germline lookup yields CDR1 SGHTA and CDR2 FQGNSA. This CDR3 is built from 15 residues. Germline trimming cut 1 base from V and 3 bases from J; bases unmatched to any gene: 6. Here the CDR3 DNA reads TGTGCCAGCAGCTTAGTGGGACAGAAAAACTACGAGCAGTACTTC. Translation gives CASSLVGQKNYEQYF.

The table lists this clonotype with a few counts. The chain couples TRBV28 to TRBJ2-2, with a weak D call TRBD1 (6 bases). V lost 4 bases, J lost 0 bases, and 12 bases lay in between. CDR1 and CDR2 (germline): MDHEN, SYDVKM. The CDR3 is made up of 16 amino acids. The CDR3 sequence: CASSSLGGPNTGELFF. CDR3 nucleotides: TGTGCCAGCAGTTCCCTAGGGGGACCGAACACCGGGGAGCTGTTTTTT.

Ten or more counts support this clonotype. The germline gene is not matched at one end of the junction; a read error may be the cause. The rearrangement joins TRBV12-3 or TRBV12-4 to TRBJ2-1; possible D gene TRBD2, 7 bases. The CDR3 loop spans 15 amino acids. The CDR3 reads CASSLGGGAYNEQFF. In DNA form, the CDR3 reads TGCGCCAGCAGCTTGGGAGGGGGAGCCTACAATGAGCAGTTCTTC.

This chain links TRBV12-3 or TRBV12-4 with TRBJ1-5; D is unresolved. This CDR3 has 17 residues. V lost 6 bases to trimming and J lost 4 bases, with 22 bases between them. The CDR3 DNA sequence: TGTGCCAGCAGCCCTTCCCGGGGATCGTCTGGGAATCAGCCCCAGCATTTT. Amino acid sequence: CASSPSRGSSGNQPQHF.

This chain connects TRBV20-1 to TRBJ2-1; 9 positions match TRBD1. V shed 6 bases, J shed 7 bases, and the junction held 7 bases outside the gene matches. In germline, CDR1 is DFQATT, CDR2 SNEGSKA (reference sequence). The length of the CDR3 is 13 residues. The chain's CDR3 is CSALGQGRNEQFF. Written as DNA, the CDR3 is TGCAGTGCCCTGGGACAGGGTCGAAATGAGCAGTTCTTC.

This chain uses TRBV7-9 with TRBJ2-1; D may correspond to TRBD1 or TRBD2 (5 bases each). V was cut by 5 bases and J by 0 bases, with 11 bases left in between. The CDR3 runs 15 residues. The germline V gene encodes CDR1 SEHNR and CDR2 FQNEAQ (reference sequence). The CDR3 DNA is TGTGCCAGCAGCAACCGGGACCACTCCTACAATGAGCAGTTCTTC. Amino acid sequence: CASSNRDHSYNEQFF. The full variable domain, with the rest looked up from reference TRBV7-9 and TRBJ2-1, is DTGVSQNPRHKITKRGQNVTFRCDPISEHNRLYWYRQTLGQGPEFLTYFQNEAQLEKSRLLSDRFSAERPKGSFSTLEIQRTEQGDSAMYLCASSNRDHSYNEQFFGPGTRLTVL.

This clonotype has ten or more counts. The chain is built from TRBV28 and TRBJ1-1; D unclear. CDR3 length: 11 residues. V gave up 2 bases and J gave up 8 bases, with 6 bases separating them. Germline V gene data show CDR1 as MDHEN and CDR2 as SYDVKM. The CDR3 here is CASSLRFEAFF. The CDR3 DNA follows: TGTGCCAGCAGTTTACGATTCGAAGCTTTCTTT.

Here the CDR3 DNA reads TGTGCCACCCTCGTTAGGGCCGGATCACCCCTCCACTTT. As protein: CATLVRAGSPLHF. The gene calls are TRBV6-6 and TRBJ1-6; D gene ambiguous. V lost 10 bases and J 10 bases, leaving 17 bases between the germline ends. CDR1 and CDR2 from the germline V gene are MNHNY and SVGAGI (reference sequence). CDR3 length equals 13 residues.

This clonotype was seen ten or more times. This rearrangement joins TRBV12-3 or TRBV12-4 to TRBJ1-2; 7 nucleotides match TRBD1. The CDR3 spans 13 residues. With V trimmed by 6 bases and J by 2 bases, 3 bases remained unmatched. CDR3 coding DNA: TGTGCCAGCAGAAGGGACAGCAACTATGGCTACACCTTC. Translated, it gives CASRRDSNYGYTF.

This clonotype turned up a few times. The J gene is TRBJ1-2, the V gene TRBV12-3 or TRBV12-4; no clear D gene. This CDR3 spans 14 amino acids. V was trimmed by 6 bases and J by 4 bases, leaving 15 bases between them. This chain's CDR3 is CASRPVGASYGYTF. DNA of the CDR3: TGTGCCAGCAGGCCTGTGGGAGCGAGCTATGGCTACACCTTC.

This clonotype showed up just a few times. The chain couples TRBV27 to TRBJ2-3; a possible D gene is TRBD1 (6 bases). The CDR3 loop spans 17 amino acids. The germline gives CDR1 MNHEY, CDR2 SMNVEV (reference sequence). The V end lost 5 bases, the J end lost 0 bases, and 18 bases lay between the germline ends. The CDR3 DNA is TGTGCCAGCAGTCCACTAGGCCCGACAGGTAGCACAGATACGCAGTATTTT. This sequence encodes CASSPLGPTGSTDTQYF.

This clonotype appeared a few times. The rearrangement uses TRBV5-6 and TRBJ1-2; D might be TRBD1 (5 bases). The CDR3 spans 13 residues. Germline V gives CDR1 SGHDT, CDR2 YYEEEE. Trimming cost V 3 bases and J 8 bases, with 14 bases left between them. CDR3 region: CASSSGRQLGYTF. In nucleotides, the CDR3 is TGTGCCAGCAGCTCGGGACGGCAGCTAGGCTACACCTTC.

The CDR3: CASSRDRSSYNSPLHF. The CDR3 region has the DNA TGCGCCAGCTCCCGGGACAGGAGCTCCTATAATTCACCCCTCCACTTT. The genes are TRBV4-1 and TRBJ1-6; 8 nucleotides agree with TRBD1. V lost 8 bases, J lost 0 bases, and 6 bases stayed unmatched. CDR1 and CDR2 (germline): MGHRA, YSYEKL. This CDR3 region has 16 residues.

CDR3 in amino acids: CASSFMSEQFF. In nucleotides, the CDR3 is TGTGCCAGCAGCTTCATGAGTGAGCAGTTCTTC. This chain connects TRBV7-9 to TRBJ2-1; D gene ambiguous. Germline CDR1 and CDR2: SEHNR and FQNEAQ (reference sequence). Trimming took 3 bases from V and 9 from J, leaving 6 bases between them. The CDR3 is 11 amino acids.

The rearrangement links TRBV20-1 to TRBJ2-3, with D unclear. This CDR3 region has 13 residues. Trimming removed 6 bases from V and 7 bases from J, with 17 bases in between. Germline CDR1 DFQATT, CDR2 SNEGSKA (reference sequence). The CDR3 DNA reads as TGCAGTGCCGCCACACGGTCGCACAATACGCAGTATTTT. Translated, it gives CSAATRSHNTQYF.

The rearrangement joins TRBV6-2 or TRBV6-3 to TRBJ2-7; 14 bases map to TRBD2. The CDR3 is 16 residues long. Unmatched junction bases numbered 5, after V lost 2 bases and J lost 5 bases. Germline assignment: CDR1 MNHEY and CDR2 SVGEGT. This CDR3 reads CASSYRLAGGANEQYF. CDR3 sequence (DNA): TGTGCCAGCAGTTACCGACTAGCGGGAGGGGCAAACGAGCAGTACTTC.

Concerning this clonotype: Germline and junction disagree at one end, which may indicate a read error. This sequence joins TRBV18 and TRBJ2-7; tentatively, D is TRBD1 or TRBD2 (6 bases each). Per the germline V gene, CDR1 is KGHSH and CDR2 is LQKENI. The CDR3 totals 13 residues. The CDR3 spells CSSSGDISYDQYF. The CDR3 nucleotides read TGTTCCAGCTCGGGGGACATTTCCTACGATCAGTACTTC.

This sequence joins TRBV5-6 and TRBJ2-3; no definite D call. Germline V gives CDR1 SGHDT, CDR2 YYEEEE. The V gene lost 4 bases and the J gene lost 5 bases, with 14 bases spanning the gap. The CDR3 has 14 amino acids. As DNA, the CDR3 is TGTGCCAGCAGCCCCGTAAGCCCGGGAGATACGCAGTATTTT. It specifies CASSPVSPGDTQYF.

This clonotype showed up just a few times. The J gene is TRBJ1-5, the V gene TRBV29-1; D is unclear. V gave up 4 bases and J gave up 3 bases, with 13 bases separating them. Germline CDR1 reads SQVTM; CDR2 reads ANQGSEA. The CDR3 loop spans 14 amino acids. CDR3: CSVAEGNLNQPQHF. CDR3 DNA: TGCAGCGTTGCAGAAGGGAATCTCAATCAGCCCCAGCATTTT.

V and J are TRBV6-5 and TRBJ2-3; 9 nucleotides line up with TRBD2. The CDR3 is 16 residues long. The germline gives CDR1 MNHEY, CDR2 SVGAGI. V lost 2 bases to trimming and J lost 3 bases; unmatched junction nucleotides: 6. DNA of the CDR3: TGTGCCAGCAGTTACCGGGCGGGAGGGCCGACAGATACGCAGTATTTT. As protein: CASSYRAGGPTDTQYF.

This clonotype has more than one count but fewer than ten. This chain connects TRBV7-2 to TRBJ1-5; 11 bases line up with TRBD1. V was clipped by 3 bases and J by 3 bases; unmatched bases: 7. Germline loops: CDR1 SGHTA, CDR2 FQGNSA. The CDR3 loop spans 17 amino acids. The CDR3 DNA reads TGTGCCAGCAGCTTGGGACAGGGGGGCCTGACCAATCAGCCCCAGCATTTT. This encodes CASSLGQGGLTNQPQHF.

CDR3 DNA sequence: TGTGCCAGCAGCTCCCTGGGACTAGCGGGAGGCCCAGATACGCAGTATTTT. Amino acids: CASSSLGLAGGPDTQYF. J is TRBJ2-3 and V is TRBV12-1; TRBD2, the table's D call, was not compared with the DNA. TRBV12-1 is labeled a pseudogene. The CDR3 has 17 amino acids.

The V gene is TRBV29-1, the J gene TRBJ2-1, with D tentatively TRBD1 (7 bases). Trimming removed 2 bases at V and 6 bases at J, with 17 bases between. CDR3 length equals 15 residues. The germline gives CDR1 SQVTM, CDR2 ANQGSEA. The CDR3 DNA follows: TGCAGCGTTGAATGGGGGGACAGAGAGACCAATGAGCAGTTCTTC. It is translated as CSVEWGDRETNEQFF.

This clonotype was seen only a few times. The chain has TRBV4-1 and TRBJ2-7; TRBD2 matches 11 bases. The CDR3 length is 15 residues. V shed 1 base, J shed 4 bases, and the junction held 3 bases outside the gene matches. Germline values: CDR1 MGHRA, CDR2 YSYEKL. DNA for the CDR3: TGCGCCAGCAGCCAAGTTCTAGCGGGGGGATACGAGCAGTACTTC. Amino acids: CASSQVLAGGYEQYF.

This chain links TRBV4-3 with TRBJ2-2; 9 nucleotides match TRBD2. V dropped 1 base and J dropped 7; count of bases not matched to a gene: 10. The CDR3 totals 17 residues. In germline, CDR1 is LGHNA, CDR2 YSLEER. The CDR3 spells CASSQAAKREVDGELFF. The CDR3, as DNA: TGCGCCAGCAGCCAAGCGGCAAAGCGGGAGGTAGACGGGGAGCTGTTTTTT.

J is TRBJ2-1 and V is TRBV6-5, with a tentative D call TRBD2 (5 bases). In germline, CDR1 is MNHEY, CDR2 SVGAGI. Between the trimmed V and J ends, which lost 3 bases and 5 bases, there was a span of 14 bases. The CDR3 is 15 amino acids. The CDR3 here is CASSYAGNSDNEQFF. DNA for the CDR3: TGTGCCAGCAGTTATGCGGGTAACAGTGACAATGAGCAGTTCTTC.

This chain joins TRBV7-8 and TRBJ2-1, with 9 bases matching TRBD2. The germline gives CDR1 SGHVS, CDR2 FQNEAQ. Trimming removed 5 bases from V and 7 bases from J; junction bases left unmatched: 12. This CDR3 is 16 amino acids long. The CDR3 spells CASSILSGRMRNEQFF. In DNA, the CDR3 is TGTGCCAGCAGCATACTTAGCGGGAGAATGAGGAATGAGCAGTTCTTC.

CDR3 in amino acids: CASSFRGGPSYEQYF. The CDR3 DNA reads as TGTGCCAGCAGCTTTCGTGGGGGGCCTAGCTACGAGCAGTACTTC. The V and J genes are TRBV7-2 and TRBJ2-7; D may correspond to TRBD1 or TRBD2 (6 bases each). Trimming stripped 3 bases from V and 3 bases from J, with 15 bases between. CDR1 and CDR2 (germline): SGHTA, FQGNSA. The CDR3 length is 15 residues. Variable domain in full (rest from reference TRBV7-2 and TRBJ2-7): GAGVSQSPSNKVTEKGKDVELRCDPISGHTALYWYRQSLGQGLEFLIYFQGNSAPDKSGLPSDRFSAERTGGSVSTLTIQRTQQEDSAVYLCASSFRGGPSYEQYFGPGTRLTVT.

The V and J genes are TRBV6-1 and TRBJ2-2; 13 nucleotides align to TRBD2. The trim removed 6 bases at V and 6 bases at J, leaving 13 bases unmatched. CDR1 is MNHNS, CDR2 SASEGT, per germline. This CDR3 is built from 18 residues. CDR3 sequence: CASRSGGGLAGWSGELFF. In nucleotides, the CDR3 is TGTGCCAGCAGATCTGGTGGGGGACTAGCGGGGTGGTCCGGGGAGCTGTTTTTT.

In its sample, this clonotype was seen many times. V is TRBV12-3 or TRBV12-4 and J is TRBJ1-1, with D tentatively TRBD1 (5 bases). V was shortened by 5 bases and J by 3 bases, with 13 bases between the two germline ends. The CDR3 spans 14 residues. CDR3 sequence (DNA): TGTGCCAGCAGTCCTCGTGGGGGTGACACTGAAGCTTTCTTT. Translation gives CASSPRGGDTEAFF.

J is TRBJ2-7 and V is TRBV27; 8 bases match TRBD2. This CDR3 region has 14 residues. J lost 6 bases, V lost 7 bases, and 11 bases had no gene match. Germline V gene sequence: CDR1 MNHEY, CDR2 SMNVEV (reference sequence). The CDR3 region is CASTPGGGSLEQYF. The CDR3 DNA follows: TGTGCCAGCACCCCCGGGGGGGGGTCCCTCGAGCAGTACTTC.